The entry that follows covers one T cell receptor beta chain sequence. There are 17 residues in the CDR3. Trimming removed 2 bases from V and 4 bases from J, with 17 bases in between. The germline V gene has CDR1 MDHEN and CDR2 SYDVKM. Original methodology: Using reference gene primer amplification, nucleated cell counts were estimated. Sequencing used immunoSEQ multiplex PCR; TCRdb keeps in-frame clones, though not all of them. Clone size and the V and J calls come from that table; the DNA yielded D and trimming. The sample lists approximately 120,000 clones; around 79% were seen once. This specimen belongs to a study of blood T cell repertoires in COVID-19. About the research overall: COVID-19 samples, acute and convalescent, were from the United States, Italy and Spain. PBMCs, B-cell-depleted T cells, or T cells provided the cDNA or gDNA that made up the material.

The receptor was derived from a man older than 75 with acute or convalescent COVID-19. This chain joins TRBV28 and TRBJ1-4; no definite D call. The sample comprised peripheral blood. The chain's CDR3 is CASSLKSLPAGNEKLFF. The CDR3 DNA sequence: TGTGCCAGCAGTTTAAAGTCCCTGCCAGCAGGTAATGAAAAACTGTTTTTT.